The 10 T cell receptor beta chains given below trace back to one sample, sequenced in a study of healthy donors' naive CD4 and CD8 T cells. Starting from around 500 ng of total RNA, TCR libraries were made with linear amplification. TCRdb ran MiXCR on the reads and lists one entry per CDR3 protein. The data hold 180,000 or so distinct CDR3 sequences, with around 70% observed a single time. Sequenced: naive CD4+ and CD8+ T cells sorted from blood, pooled from several donors. The receptors derive from a pool of human donors in good health; the sample pools cells from several healthy donors.

The V call is TRBV14, the J call TRBJ1-1; a weak D match, TRBD1 (5 bases). V was pared by 2 bases and J by 5 bases, with 18 bases between. The CDR3 length is 16 residues. Germline CDR1 is SGHDN and CDR2 is FVKESK. DNA of the CDR3: TGTGCCAGCAGCCAACTTTTGACAAGGGGTCGGACTGAAGCTTTCTTT. The encoded protein is CASSQLLTRGRTEAFF.

The chain joins TRBV5-4 to TRBJ2-4; TRBD1 matches 10 bases. Looked up from germline, CDR1 is SGHNT and CDR2 is YYREEE (reference sequence). The CDR3 sequence is 17 residues long. The V segment lost 3 bases and the J segment 0 bases; nucleotides outside the gene matches: 6. The CDR3 sequence: CASSWGRDRGAKNIQYF. Here the CDR3 DNA reads TGTGCCAGCAGCTGGGGCCGGGACAGGGGAGCCAAAAACATTCAGTACTTC.

The chain is built from TRBV10-3 and TRBJ2-7, with 13 bases aligning to TRBD2. CDR1 and CDR2 from the germline V gene are ENHRY and SYGVKD. V lost 6 bases, J lost 3 bases, and 2 bases stayed unmatched. The CDR3 contains 14 residues. The CDR3 coding sequence is TGTGCCATCAGAGGGACTAGCGGGATCTACGAGCAGTACTTC. Its translation is CAIRGTSGIYEQYF.

The chain is built from TRBV19 and TRBJ1-5; 7 bases line up with TRBD1. Germline trimming cut 10 bases from V and 3 bases from J; bases unmatched to any gene: 6. CDR3 size: 13 residues. Germline assignment: CDR1 LNHDA and CDR2 SQIVND (reference sequence). DNA of the CDR3: TGTGCCACCGTGGGACAGATCAATCAGCCCCAGCATTTT. This sequence encodes CATVGQINQPQHF.

The chain uses TRBV29-1 and TRBJ2-5, with 7 bases that match TRBD2. After removal of 2 bases from V and 2 bases from J, the junction contained 11 bases not matched to a gene. Germline loops: CDR1 SQVTM, CDR2 ANQGSEA. The CDR3 contains 16 residues. The CDR3 protein is CSVEWWGRETQETQYF. CDR3 nucleotides: TGCAGCGTTGAATGGTGGGGGAGGGAGACACAAGAGACCCAGTACTTC.

V gene TRBV10-3 combines with J gene TRBJ2-7; possible D gene TRBD2, 6 bases. This CDR3 spans 14 amino acids. Per the germline V gene, CDR1 is ENHRY and CDR2 is SYGVKD. V lost 2 bases and J 3 bases, leaving 11 bases between the germline ends. This chain's CDR3 is CAISEITGSYEQYF. DNA of the CDR3: TGTGCCATCAGTGAGATTACCGGGAGCTACGAGCAGTACTTC.

The gene calls are TRBV29-1 and TRBJ1-2; maybe TRBD1 (6 bases). Germline CDR1 SQVTM, CDR2 ANQGSEA. The CDR3 is made up of 16 amino acids. The V gene lost 6 bases and the J gene lost 1 base, with 21 bases spanning the gap. CDR3 region: CSVPRDTRDINYGYTF. The DNA for the CDR3 is TGCAGCGTCCCTCGGGACACGAGAGATATTAACTATGGCTACACCTTC.

The sample holds a few counts of this clonotype. This rearrangement joins TRBV6-5 to TRBJ1-4; 7 bases align to TRBD1. J was trimmed by 4 bases and V by 4 bases; bases with no gene match: 9. The CDR3 is made up of 16 amino acids. Germline loops: CDR1 MNHEY, CDR2 SVGAGI. CDR3 bases: TGTGCCAGCAGTTGGGGCTTTGACAGGGATAATGAAAAACTGTTTTTT. Encoded protein: CASSWGFDRDNEKLFF.

The V gene is TRBV18, the J gene TRBJ1-2, with D possibly matching TRBD1 (5 bases). Germline V gene data show CDR1 as KGHSH and CDR2 as LQKENI. Between the trimmed V and J ends, which lost 3 bases and 2 bases, there was a span of 13 bases. The CDR3 is 15 residues long. In nucleotides, the CDR3 is TGTGCCAGCTCACCTCCAGGGCCATCCAACTATGGCTACACCTTC. This codes for CASSPPGPSNYGYTF.

The chain recombines TRBV30 with TRBJ1-3; D is undetermined. Germline CDR1 and CDR2: GTSNPN and SVGIG (reference sequence). V gave up 3 bases and J gave up 1 base, with 10 bases separating them. CDR3 length: 14 amino acids. The CDR3 nucleotides are TGTGCCTGGAGAACCGTGGGTTCTGGAAACACCATATATTTT. Translation: CAWRTVGSGNTIYF.